The sequence of this T cell receptor (beta chain) was determined in a study of T-cell reconstitution after alpha-beta-depleted transplantation in children. TCRbeta library construction was performed incorporating unique molecular identifiers. TCRdb itself ran the PCR reads through MiXCR, one entry per CDR3 protein. The sample consists of 45,000 to 70,000 distinct CDR3 sequences, 44% of them appearing once. General observations from the study: Several hundred expanded graft clones reportedly supplied alpha-beta T cells about two months after transplant. After one year, T-cell counts and TCRbeta diversity mostly came from new T cells. Day-60 TCRbeta diversity that was high in some patients was derived from surviving recipient T cells and thymic progenitors.

This clonotype appeared a few times. As yet, its antigen is unknown. V was clipped by 4 bases and J by 5 bases; unmatched bases: 6. CDR1 and CDR2 from the germline V gene are MGHRA and YSYEKL. The CDR3 is 15 amino acids. J is TRBJ2-7 and V is TRBV4-1; 12 nucleotides match TRBD2. The source was PBMCs, mostly from graft donor cells, collected 360 days after TCRalphabeta/CD19-depleted stem cell transplant. The sequence came from a male patient younger than 18 who had a stem cell transplant for acute lymphoblastic leukemia, so the T cells may come from the graft donor. CDR3 sequence (DNA): TGCGCCAGCAGCCCAGGACTAGCGGGACGGAACGAGCAGTACTTC. Amino acids: CASSPGLAGRNEQYF.